The present TCR beta chain was sequenced within a study of identical twins. Study-wide points: Models underestimated how often monozygotic twins shared out-of-frame TCR alpha. High-abundance cord blood beta clonotypes had fewer insertions; memory repertoires showed none. Analyses of zero insertions could be partly confounded by invariant MAIT and iNKT cells.

This clonotype was seen a handful of times. Its antigen is unknown. One entry per CDR3 protein results from TCRdb running MiXCR on the 5' RACE reads. Here the sample spans 500,000 to 650,000 distinct CDR3 sequences, 7% to 7.5% being singletons. Germline CDR1 and CDR2: ENHRY and SYGVKD. The V and J ends lost 10 bases and 0 bases respectively, with 12 bases between them. The CDR3 sequence is 14 residues long. The sample also formed part of further work on yellow fever vaccine responses in identical twins.

The sequence derives from a woman between 18 and 29 years old in good health. Material: PBMCs. This chain connects TRBV10-3 to TRBJ2-2, with D possibly TRBD2 on 5 matching bases. Here the CDR3 reads CASERSANTGELFF. CDR3 DNA: TGTGCCAGTGAGCGGAGCGCGAACACCGGGGAGCTGTTTTTT.